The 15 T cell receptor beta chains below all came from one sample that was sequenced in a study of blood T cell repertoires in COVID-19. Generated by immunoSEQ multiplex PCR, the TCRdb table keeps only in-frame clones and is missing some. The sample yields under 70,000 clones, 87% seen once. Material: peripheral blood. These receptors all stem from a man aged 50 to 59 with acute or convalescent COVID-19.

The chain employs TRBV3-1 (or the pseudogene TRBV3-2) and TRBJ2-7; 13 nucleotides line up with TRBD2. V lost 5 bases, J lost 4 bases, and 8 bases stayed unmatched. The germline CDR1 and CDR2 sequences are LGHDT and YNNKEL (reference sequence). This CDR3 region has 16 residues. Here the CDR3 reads CASSLRTSGREYEQYF. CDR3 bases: TGTGCCAGCAGCTTACGGACTAGCGGGAGAGAGTACGAGCAGTACTTC.

The DNA of the CDR3 is TGCGCCAGCAGCTTGGGACAGGGGGCAACCCAAGAGACCCAGTACTTC. As protein: CASSLGQGATQETQYF. The chain combines TRBV5-1 with TRBJ2-5; 10 nucleotides align to TRBD1. The ends lost 0 bases at V and 1 base at J; junction bases unmatched: 3. Per germline, CDR1 SGHRS and CDR2 YFSETQ. CDR3 length: 16 amino acids.

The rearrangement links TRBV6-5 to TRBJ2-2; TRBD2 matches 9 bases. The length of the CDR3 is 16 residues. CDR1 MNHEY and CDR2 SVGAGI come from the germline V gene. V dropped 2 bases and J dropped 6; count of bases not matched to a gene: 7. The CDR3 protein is CASSYALAGESGELFF. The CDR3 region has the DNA TGTGCCAGCAGTTACGCGTTAGCGGGAGAGTCCGGGGAGCTGTTTTTT.

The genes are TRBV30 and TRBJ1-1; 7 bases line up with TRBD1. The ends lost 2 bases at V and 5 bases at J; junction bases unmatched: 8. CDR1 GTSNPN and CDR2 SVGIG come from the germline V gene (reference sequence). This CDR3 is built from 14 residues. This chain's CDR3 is CAWSTGTVGTEAFF. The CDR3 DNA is TGTGCCTGGAGTACGGGGACAGTGGGGACTGAAGCTTTCTTT.

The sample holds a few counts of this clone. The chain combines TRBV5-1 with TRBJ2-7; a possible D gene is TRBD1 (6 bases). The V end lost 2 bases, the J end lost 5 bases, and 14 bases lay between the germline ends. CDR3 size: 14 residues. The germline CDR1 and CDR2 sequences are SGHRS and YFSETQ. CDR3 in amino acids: CASSFPGQFHEQYF. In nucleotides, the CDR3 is TGCGCCAGCAGCTTTCCCGGACAGTTCCACGAGCAGTACTTC. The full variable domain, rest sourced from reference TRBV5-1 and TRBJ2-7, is KAGVTQTPRYLIKTRGQQVTLSCSPISGHRSVSWYQQTPGQGLQFLFEYFSETQRNKGNFPGRFSGRQFSNSRSEMNVSTLELGDSALYLCASSFPGQFHEQYFGPGTRLTVT.

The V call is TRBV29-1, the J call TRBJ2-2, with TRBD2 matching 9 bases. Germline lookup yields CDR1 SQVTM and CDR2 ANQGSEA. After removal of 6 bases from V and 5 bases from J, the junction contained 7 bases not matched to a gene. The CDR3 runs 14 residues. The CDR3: CSVIAGAETGELFF. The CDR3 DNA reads TGCAGCGTGATAGCGGGGGCGGAGACCGGGGAGCTGTTTTTT.

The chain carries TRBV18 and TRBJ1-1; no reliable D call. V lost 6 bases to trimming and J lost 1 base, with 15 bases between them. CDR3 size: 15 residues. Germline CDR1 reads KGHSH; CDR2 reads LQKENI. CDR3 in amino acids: CASSQTREQNTEAFF. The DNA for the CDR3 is TGTGCCAGCTCCCAGACTCGGGAGCAGAACACTGAAGCTTTCTTT.

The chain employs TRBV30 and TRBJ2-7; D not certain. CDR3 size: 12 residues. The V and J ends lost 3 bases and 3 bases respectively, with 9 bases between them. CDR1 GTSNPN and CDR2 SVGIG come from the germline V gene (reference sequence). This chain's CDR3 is CAWRATVYEQYF. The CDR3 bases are TGTGCCTGGAGAGCTACAGTCTACGAGCAGTACTTC.

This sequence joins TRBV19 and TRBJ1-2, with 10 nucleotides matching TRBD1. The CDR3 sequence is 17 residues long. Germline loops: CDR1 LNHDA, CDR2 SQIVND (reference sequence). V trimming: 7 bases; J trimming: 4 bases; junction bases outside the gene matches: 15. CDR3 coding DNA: TGTGCCAGTATTCCCGCCGGGGGGACAGGGGACCGCTATGGCTACACCTTC. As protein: CASIPAGGTGDRYGYTF.

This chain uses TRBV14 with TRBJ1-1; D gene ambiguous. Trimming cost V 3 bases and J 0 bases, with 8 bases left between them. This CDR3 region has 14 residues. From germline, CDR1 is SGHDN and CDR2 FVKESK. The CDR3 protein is CASSHNHLNTEAFF. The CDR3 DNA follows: TGTGCCAGCAGCCATAATCACTTGAACACTGAAGCTTTCTTT.

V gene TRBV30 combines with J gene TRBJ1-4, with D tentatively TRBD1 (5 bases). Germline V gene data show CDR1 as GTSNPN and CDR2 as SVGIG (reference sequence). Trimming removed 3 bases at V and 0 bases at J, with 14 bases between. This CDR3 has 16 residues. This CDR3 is CAWSRQIFPTNEKLFF. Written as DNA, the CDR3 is TGTGCCTGGAGCCGACAGATTTTTCCAACTAATGAAAAACTGTTTTTT. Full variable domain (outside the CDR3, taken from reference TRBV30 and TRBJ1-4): SQTIHQWPATLVQPVGSPLSLECTVEGTSNPNLYWYRQAAGRGLQLLFYSVGIGQISSEVPQNLSASRPQDRQFILSSKKLLLSDSGFYLCAWSRQIFPTNEKLFFGSGTQLSVL.

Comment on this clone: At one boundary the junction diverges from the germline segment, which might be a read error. CDR3 sequence (DNA): TGTGCTAGCAGCTTAGTATATGAGACAGGGAAAGAGGTCGAAGCTTTCTTT. Amino acid sequence: CASSLVYETGKEVEAFF. V and J are TRBV7-7 and TRBJ1-1, with 7 positions matching TRBD1. This CDR3 spans 17 amino acids. CDR1 is SSHAT, CDR2 FNYEAQ, per germline (reference sequence).

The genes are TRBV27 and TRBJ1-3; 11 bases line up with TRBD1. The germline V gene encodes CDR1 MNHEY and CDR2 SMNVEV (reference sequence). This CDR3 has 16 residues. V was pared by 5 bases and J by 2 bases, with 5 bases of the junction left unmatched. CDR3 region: CASSTGQGAAGNTIYF. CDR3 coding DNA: TGTGCCAGCAGTACCGGACAGGGGGCAGCTGGAAACACCATATATTTT.

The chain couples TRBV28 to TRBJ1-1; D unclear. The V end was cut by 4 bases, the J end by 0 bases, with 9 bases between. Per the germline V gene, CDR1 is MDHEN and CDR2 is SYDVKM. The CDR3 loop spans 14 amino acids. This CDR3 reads CASSSPRVNTEAFF. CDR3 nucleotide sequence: TGTGCCAGCAGTTCCCCTCGGGTGAACACTGAAGCTTTCTTT.

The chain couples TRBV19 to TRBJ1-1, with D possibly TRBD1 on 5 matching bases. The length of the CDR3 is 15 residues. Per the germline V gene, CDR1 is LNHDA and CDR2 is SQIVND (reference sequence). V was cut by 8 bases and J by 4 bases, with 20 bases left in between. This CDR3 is CASAWWAGVRTEAFF. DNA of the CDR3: TGTGCCAGTGCCTGGTGGGCGGGGGTTCGCACTGAAGCTTTCTTT.